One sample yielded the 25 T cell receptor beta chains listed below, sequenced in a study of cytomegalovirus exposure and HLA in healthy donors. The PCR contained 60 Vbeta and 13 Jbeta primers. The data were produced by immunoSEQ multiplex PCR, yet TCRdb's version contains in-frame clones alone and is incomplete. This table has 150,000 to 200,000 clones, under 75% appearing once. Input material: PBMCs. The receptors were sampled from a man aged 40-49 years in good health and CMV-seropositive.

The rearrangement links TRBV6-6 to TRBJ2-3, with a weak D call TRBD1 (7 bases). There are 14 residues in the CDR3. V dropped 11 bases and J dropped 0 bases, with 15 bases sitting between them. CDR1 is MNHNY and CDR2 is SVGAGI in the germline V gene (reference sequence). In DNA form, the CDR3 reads TGTGCCGGAGGGACAGCAGCTAGCACAGATACGCAGTATTTT. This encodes CAGGTAASTDTQYF.

The CDR3 region is CASSFGTGRIAEQYF. In DNA form, the CDR3 reads TGTGCCAGCAGCTTCGGGACAGGGAGAATCGCCGAGCAGTACTTC. V and J are TRBV7-9 and TRBJ2-5; 9 nucleotides match TRBD1. The end of the DNA fits TRBJ2-7 better, so the J call may be wrong. Germline lookup yields CDR1 SEHNR and CDR2 FQNEAQ (reference sequence). The CDR3 sequence is 15 residues long.

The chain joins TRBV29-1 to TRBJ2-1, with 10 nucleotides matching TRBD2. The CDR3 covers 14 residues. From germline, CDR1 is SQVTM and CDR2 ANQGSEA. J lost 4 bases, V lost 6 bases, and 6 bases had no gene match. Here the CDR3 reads CSVDTSGVYNEQFF. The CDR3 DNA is TGCAGCGTGGACACTAGCGGGGTTTACAATGAGCAGTTCTTC.

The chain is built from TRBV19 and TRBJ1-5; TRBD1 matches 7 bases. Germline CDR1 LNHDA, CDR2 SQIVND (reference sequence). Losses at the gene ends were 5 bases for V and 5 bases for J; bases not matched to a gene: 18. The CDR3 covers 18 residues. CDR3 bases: TGTGCCAGTAGTGGGGACAGCGTGTCCACCCTACGAGATCAGCCCCAGCATTTT. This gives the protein CASSGDSVSTLRDQPQHF.

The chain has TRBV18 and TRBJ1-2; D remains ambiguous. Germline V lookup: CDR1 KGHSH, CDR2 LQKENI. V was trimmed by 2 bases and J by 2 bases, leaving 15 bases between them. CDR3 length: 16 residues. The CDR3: CASSPSTSSGNYGYTF. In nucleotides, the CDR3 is TGTGCCAGCTCACCATCGACCAGCTCGGGAAACTATGGCTACACCTTC.

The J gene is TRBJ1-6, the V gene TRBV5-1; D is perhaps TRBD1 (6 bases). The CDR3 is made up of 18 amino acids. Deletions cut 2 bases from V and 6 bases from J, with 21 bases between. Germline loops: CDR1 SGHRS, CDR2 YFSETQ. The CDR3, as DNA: TGCGCCAGCAGCTTTGTACCCCAAGGGACAAGGGCTAATTCACCCCTCCACTTT. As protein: CASSFVPQGTRANSPLHF.

This chain's CDR3 is CASSEQGFRFGEAFF. CDR3 DNA: TGTGCCAGCAGCGAACAGGGGTTTAGGTTCGGTGAAGCTTTCTTT. V usage is TRBV7-9 and J usage is TRBJ1-1; TRBD1 matches at 7 bases. V lost 5 bases and J lost 7; bases outside the gene matches: 13. This CDR3 is 15 amino acids long. Per germline, CDR1 SEHNR and CDR2 FQNEAQ (reference sequence).

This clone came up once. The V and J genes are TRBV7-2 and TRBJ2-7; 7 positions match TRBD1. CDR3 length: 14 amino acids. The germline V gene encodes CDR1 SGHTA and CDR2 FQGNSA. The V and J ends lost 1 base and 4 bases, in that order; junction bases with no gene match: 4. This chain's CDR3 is CASSLGQGKYEQYF. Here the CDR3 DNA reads TGTGCCAGCAGCTTAGGACAGGGAAAATACGAGCAGTACTTC.

This CDR3 is CASSPNNEQFF. In DNA, the CDR3 is TGTGCCAGCTCTCCCAACAATGAGCAGTTCTTC. The V gene is TRBV18, the J gene TRBJ2-1, with unresolved D. This CDR3 region has 11 residues. V was trimmed by 6 bases and J by 5 bases, leaving 5 bases between them. Germline lookup yields CDR1 KGHSH and CDR2 LQKENI.

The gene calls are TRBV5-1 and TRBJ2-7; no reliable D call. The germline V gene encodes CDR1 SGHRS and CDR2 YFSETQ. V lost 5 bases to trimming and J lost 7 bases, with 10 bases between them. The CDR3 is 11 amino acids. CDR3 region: CASRSAGEQYF. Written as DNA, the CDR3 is TGCGCCAGCAGATCGGCAGGTGAGCAGTACTTC. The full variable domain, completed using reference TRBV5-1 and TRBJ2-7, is KAGVTQTPRYLIKTRGQQVTLSCSPISGHRSVSWYQQTPGQGLQFLFEYFSETQRNKGNFPGRFSGRQFSNSRSEMNVSTLELGDSALYLCASRSAGEQYFGPGTRLTVT.

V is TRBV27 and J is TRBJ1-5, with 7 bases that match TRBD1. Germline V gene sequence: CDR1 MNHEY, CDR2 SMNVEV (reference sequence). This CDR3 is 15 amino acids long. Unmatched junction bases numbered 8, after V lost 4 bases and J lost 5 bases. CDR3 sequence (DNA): TGTGCCAGCAGTTCCCTCGGACAGGTTCATCAGCCCCAGCATTTT. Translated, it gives CASSSLGQVHQPQHF.

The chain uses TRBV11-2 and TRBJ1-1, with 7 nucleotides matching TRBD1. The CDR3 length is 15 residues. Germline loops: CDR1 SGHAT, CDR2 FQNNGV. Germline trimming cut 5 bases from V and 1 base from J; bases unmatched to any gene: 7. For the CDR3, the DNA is TGTGCCAGCAGCAAATACAGGGGAACGAACACTGAAGCTTTCTTT. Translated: CASSKYRGTNTEAFF.

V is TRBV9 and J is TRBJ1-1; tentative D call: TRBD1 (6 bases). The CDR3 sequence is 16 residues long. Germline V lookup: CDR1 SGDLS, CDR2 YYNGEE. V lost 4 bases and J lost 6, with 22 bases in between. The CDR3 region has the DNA TGTGCCAGCAGCCCCCGCGCGGCAGGGGTAAACCCTGAAGCTTTCTTT. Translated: CASSPRAAGVNPEAFF.

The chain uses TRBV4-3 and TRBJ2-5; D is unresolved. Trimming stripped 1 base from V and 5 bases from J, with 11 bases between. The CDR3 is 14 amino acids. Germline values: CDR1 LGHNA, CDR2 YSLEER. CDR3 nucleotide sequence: TGCGCCAGCAGCCAAGTCCGCGCCCGGGAGACCCAGTACTTC. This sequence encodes CASSQVRARETQYF.

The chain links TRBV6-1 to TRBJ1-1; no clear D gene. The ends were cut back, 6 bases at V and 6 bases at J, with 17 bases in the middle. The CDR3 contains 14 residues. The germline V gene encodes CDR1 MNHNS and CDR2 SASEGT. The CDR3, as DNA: TGTGCCAGCAGCCGCGCTACAGTGAAACCTGAAGCTTTCTTT. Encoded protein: CASSRATVKPEAFF.

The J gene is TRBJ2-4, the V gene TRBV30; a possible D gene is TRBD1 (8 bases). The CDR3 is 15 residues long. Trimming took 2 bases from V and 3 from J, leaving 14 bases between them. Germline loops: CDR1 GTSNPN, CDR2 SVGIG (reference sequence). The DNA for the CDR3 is TGTGCCTGGAGTACAGGGGGGGTGGGCAAAAACATTCAGTACTTC. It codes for CAWSTGGVGKNIQYF.

The CDR3 coding sequence is TGCGCCAGCAGTCGCGGGCCTAACTACGAGCAGTACTTC. Protein product: CASSRGPNYEQYF. The V call is TRBV23-1, the J call TRBJ2-7; a possible D gene is TRBD2 (5 bases). TRBV23-1 is identified as an open reading frame with a role that is uncertain. The CDR3 runs to 13 residues. Trimming pared 4 bases from V and 3 bases from J, leaving 10 bases between.

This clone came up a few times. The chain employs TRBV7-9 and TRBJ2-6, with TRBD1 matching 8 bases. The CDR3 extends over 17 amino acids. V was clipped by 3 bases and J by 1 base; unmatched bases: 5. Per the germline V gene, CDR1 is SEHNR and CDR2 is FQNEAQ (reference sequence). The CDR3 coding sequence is TGTGCCAGCAGCTTTAGGGACAGGAAATCTGGGGCCAACGTCCTGACTTTC. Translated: CASSFRDRKSGANVLTF.

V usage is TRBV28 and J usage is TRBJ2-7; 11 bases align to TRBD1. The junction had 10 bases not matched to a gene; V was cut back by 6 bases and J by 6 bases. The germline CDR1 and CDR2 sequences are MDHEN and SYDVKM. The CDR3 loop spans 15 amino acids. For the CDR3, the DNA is TGTGCCAGCAGCCGACCGGGACAGGGGGAGGTCGAGCAGTACTTC. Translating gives CASSRPGQGEVEQYF. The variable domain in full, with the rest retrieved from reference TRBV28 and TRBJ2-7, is DVKVTQSSRYLVKRTGEKVFLECVQDMDHENMFWYRQDPGLGLRLIYFSYDVKMKEKGDIPEGYSVSREKKERFSLILESASTNQTSMYLCASSRPGQGEVEQYFGPGTRLTVT.

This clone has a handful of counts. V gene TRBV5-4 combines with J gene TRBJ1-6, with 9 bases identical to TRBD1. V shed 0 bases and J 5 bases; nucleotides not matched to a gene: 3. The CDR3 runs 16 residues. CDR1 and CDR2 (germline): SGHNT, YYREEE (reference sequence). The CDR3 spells CASSLVQGANNSPLHF. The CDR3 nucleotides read TGTGCCAGCAGCTTGGTACAGGGGGCCAATAATTCACCCCTCCACTTT.

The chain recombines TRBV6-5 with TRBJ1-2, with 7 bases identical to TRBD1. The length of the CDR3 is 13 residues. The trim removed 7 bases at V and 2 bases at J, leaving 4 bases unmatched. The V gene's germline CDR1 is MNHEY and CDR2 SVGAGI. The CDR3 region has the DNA TGTGCCAGCAAGCCGGGACAGAACTATGGCTACACCTTC. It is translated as CASKPGQNYGYTF.

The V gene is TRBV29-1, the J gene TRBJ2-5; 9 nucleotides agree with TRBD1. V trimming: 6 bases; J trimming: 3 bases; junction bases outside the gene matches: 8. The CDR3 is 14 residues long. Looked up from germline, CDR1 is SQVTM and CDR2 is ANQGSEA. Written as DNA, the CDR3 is TGCAGCGTCGGATCCGGGACAGGGAAAGAGACCCAGTACTTC. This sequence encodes CSVGSGTGKETQYF.

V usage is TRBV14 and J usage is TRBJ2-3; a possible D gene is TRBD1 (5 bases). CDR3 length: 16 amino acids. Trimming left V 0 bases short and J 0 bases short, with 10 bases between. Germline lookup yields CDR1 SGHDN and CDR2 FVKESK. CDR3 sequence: CASSQDDRPSTDTQYF. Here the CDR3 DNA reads TGTGCCAGCAGCCAAGATGACAGACCAAGCACAGATACGCAGTATTTT. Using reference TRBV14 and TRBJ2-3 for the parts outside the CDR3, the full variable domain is EAGVTQFPSHSVIEKGQTVTLRCDPISGHDNLYWYRRVMGKEIKFLLHFVKESKQDESGMPNNRFLAERTGGTYSTLKVQPAELEDSGVYFCASSQDDRPSTDTQYFGPGTRLTVL.

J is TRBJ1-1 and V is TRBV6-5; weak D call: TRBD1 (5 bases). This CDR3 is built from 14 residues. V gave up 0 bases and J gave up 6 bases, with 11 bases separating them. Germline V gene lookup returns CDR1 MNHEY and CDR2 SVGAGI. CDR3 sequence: CASSYSWRGAEAFF. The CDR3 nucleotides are TGTGCCAGCAGTTACTCGTGGCGGGGGGCTGAAGCTTTCTTT.

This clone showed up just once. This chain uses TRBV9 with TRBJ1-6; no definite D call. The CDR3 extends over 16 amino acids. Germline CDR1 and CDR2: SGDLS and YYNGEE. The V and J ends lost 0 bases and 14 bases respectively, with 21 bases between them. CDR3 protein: CASSVESGMPYSSLHF. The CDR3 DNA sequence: TGTGCCAGCAGCGTAGAATCCGGGATGCCATATTCGTCCCTCCACTTT.